This T cell receptor beta chain is from a study of T cells in Graves' hyperthyroidism and ophthalmopathy (dated by TCRdb to about 2019). With respect to the entire study: Peripheral blood was collected at initial diagnosis, before any treatment. To identify TCR V-J signatures that set the groups apart, the researchers used a discovery cohort of 100 patients, made up of approximately 43 with Graves' ophthalmopathy and some 60 with stable Graves' hyperthyroidism. Prospective prediction of ophthalmopathy was tested in an independent validation cohort consisting of fewer than 20 hyperthyroidism patients and more than 15 patients who later progressed to ophthalmopathy. The 90 or so discovery patients were randomly split 7:3 into training and test sets. In addition, the study compared T-cell repertoires in thyroid tissue and in blood from about 6 Graves' hyperthyroidism patients. Following sampling, methimazole starting at 30 mg daily was given to hyperthyroidism patients, and high-dose intravenous methylprednisolone was given to ophthalmopathy patients. According to the paper, TCR Vbeta CDR3 sequencing was carried out on about 140 peripheral blood samples, which came from about 45 ophthalmopathy, 75 to 80 hyperthyroidism and some 17 progressor patients.

The sample holds a few counts of this clonotype. Its antigen remains unidentified. Per-base quality was not reported, and no clone a single base away is much larger than it. In the ophthalmopathy patients, disease was moderately to severely active, with a Clinical Activity Score of 3 or more, a NOSPECS grade of 4 or more, and a duration of less than 3 months. Patients with uncontrolled infections, other autoimmune diseases, pregnancy or lactation were excluded. Diagnoses relied on clinical symptoms, serum thyroxine and TRAb, thyroid ultrasound and orbital computed tomography. PBMCs were separated from 10 ml of fresh peripheral blood using Ficoll-Paque density gradient centrifugation. Trizol reagent was used to extract total RNA, and RNA quality was then checked on an Agilent 2100 Bioanalyzer. What the research found in general, with its limitations: A model built on a 13 V-J signature distinguished ophthalmopathy from stable hyperthyroidism, reaching 85% to 90% sensitivity and 81.08% specificity in cross-validation and 80%/75% in testing. Most expanded thyroid clonotypes (frequency above 0.001) were also detected in blood, suggesting blood repertoires may reflect thyroid immune responses. In validation, progression to ophthalmopathy was predicted by the model with approximately 67% sensitivity and just over 72% specificity, a median of approximately 6.5 months before onset. No statistical method was used to set the sample size in advance, and investigators knew the group allocation.

The V end loses 0 bases and the J end loses 7 bases, and a stretch of 10 bases separates them. CDR1 and CDR2, per the germline V gene, are LGHNA and YSLEER. Including the terminal cysteine and phenylalanine, the CDR3 comprises 13 residues. Just CDR3 DNA is preserved here, 39 bases in frame from base 1. Amplification of TCR beta CDR3 regions was carried out from RNA transcripts. The first round of RT-PCR for the TCR CDR3 was performed with the HTBI primer set and the Qiagen OneStep RT-PCR kit. A second multiplex PCR round built the libraries, followed by size selection and purification. Sequencing of the libraries was done on an Illumina HiSeq2000 using paired-end 100 bp reads. Per the source publication's procedure: SOAPnuke was used to process the raw data, throwing out any read that contained adapters or uncalled bases, had a mean Phred below 15, or lacked an exact constant-primer or identifier match. High-quality paired reads were merged using COPE v1.2.5, and each unique nucleotide sequence was defined as a clonotype. Clonotypes were aligned to IMGT TRBV, TRBD and TRBJ reference segments using MiTCR v1.1. The analysis was restricted to V-J combinations with a frequency above 0.0001, which together covered 99% to 99.2% of the repertoires. The TCS score was defined as the ratio of F50 (clonal expansion) to E x V (chaos), calculated using BLOSUM62-based TCRdist between CDR3 peptides within each V-J. Welch's t-statistics and random forest reduced roughly 500 V-J features to about 12, which were used in a naive Bayes classifier (R e1071). TCRdb reanalyzed the raw reads on its own, using fastp at Q25 for trimming and MiXCR for clone calling, and kept in-frame beta chains. Each CDR3 protein appears once, grouped with its most common genes and DNA. Clone size and V and J calls follow TCRdb, not the original study. The sample has 400,000 to 550,000 distinct CDR3 sequences on record, approximately 25% of them singletons. The top ten hold 10% to 12% of the sample.

Here the chain combines TRBV4-3 and TRBJ2-7; TRBD1 is perhaps the D gene, given 6 matching bases. Source material: blood. This receptor was obtained from a woman aged 25 to 45 with Graves' ophthalmopathy. The DNA sequence is given as TGCGCCAGCAGCCAAGATGGCCAGGGGGAGCAGTACTTC. Translated, this is CASSQDGQGEQYF.